These 25 T cell receptor beta chains were sequenced from one sample in a study of post-analysis software for immune sequencing data. Their antigen targets remain unknown. Notes on the study in general: Roughly five TRBV segments, including TRBV5-6, TRBV5-1 and TRBV20-1, were more frequent in patients than controls.

Unique molecular identifiers tagged the TCR beta cDNA libraries. One entry per CDR3 protein, called by TCRdb with MiXCR from the PCR reads. The data show about 540,000 distinct CDR3 sequences, with roughly 34% seen just once and around 6% held by the top ten. The sample taken for sequencing was blood. These receptor sequences come from a girl aged 2-17 years with multiple sclerosis.

There are a few counts of this clonotype. The chain carries TRBV6-5 and TRBJ2-6, with D possibly TRBD2 on 5 matching bases. This CDR3 region has 15 residues. Trimming shortened V by 2 bases and J by 4 bases, and 9 bases separated the two germline ends. The V gene's germline CDR1 is MNHEY and CDR2 SVGAGI. CDR3 in amino acids: CASSYSGPGANVLTF. DNA of the CDR3: TGTGCCAGCAGTTACAGCGGCCCCGGGGCCAACGTCCTGACTTTC.

This clonotype was recorded a few times. The chain couples TRBV5-6 to TRBJ2-1; no firm D call. The germline gives CDR1 SGHDT, CDR2 YYEEEE. This CDR3 region has 14 residues. Trimming removed 2 bases at V and 5 bases at J, with 11 bases between. CDR3 amino acids: CASSFLSRNNEQFF. DNA of the CDR3: TGTGCCAGCAGCTTTCTGTCCCGAAACAATGAGCAGTTCTTC.

This rearrangement joins TRBV3-1 to TRBJ1-6; 9 nucleotides agree with TRBD1. J gave up 9 bases and V 4 bases, and 10 bases lay outside the gene matches. This CDR3 spans 16 amino acids. Germline values: CDR1 LGHDT, CDR2 YNNKEL (reference sequence). The chain's CDR3 is CASSRTGGPVVSPLHF. The CDR3 DNA sequence: TGTGCCAGCAGCCGAACAGGGGGCCCTGTCGTTTCACCCCTCCACTTT.

This clonotype has more than one count but fewer than ten. This chain joins TRBV11-2 and TRBJ2-5; perhaps TRBD2 as D (6 bases). The CDR3 covers 17 residues. V was trimmed by 4 bases and J by 5 bases, leaving 23 bases between them. Germline loops: CDR1 SGHAT, CDR2 FQNNGV. The CDR3 DNA follows: TGTGCCAGCAGCTACTCGGGACTCCCGATGAGGTTGGAGACCCAGTACTTC. Protein sequence: CASSYSGLPMRLETQYF.

The rearrangement links TRBV7-2 to TRBJ2-1; D uncertain. The CDR3 is made up of 14 amino acids. The ends were cut back, 1 base at V and 4 bases at J, with 8 bases in the middle. Germline V gene data show CDR1 as SGHTA and CDR2 as FQGNSA. CDR3 amino acids: CASSLEGFYNEQFF. The CDR3 nucleotides are TGTGCCAGCAGCTTAGAAGGATTTTACAATGAGCAGTTCTTC. Supplemented by reference TRBV7-2 and TRBJ2-1, the full variable domain reads GAGVSQSPSNKVTEKGKDVELRCDPISGHTALYWYRQSLGQGLEFLIYFQGNSAPDKSGLPSDRFSAERTGGSVSTLTIQRTQQEDSAVYLCASSLEGFYNEQFFGPGTRLTVL.

The chain recombines TRBV12-3 or TRBV12-4 with TRBJ2-1; 10 bases fit TRBD1. The J segment lost 1 base and the V segment lost 2 bases, leaving 5 bases of the junction unmatched. The CDR3 contains 17 residues. This CDR3 reads CASSLQTGGLSYNEQFF. In DNA, the CDR3 is TGTGCCAGCAGTTTACAGACAGGGGGCTTGTCCTACAATGAGCAGTTCTTC.

This clonotype was recorded a few times. The V and J genes are TRBV7-9 and TRBJ1-1; 7 bases line up with TRBD1. This CDR3 region has 13 residues. Losses at the gene ends were 8 bases for V and 4 bases for J; bases not matched to a gene: 7. Germline V gene data show CDR1 as SEHNR and CDR2 as FQNEAQ (reference sequence). The CDR3 region has the DNA TGTGCCAGCCTCACCAGGGGGAGCACTGAAGCTTTCTTT. It yields the protein CASLTRGSTEAFF.

V and J are TRBV20-1 and TRBJ2-3, with D possibly TRBD1 on 6 matching bases. The CDR3 is 15 residues long. V was pared by 4 bases and J by 0 bases, with 14 bases between. CDR1 is DFQATT, CDR2 SNEGSKA, per germline (reference sequence). Here the CDR3 reads CSAIPLTGSTDTQYF. CDR3 coding DNA: TGCAGTGCTATTCCCCTGACAGGTAGCACAGATACGCAGTATTTT.

This clonotype appeared a few times. This rearrangement joins TRBV7-2 to TRBJ2-7; 8 nucleotides line up with TRBD2. CDR3 length: 12 amino acids. Germline lookup yields CDR1 SGHTA and CDR2 FQGNSA. The CDR3 spells CATSGDSYEQYF. The CDR3 DNA is TGTGCAACTAGCGGCGATTCCTACGAGCAGTACTTC.

The chain combines TRBV11-2 with TRBJ1-2; D uncertain. Per the germline V gene, CDR1 is SGHAT and CDR2 is FQNNGV. This CDR3 has 16 residues. With 0 bases removed from V and 4 bases from J, the gap between germline ends came to 15 bases. The chain's CDR3 is CASSLELQILGYGYTF. CDR3 nucleotide sequence: TGTGCCAGCAGCTTAGAATTGCAGATCCTTGGCTATGGCTACACCTTC.

The chain employs TRBV6-5 and TRBJ1-4; no reliable D call. The length of the CDR3 is 15 residues. Germline CDR1 and CDR2: MNHEY and SVGAGI. The ends were cut back, 4 bases at V and 7 bases at J, with 16 bases in the middle. The DNA of the CDR3 is TGTGCCAGCAGTTCCCTTTCTCACTGGAGTGAAAAACTGTTTTTT. This sequence encodes CASSSLSHWSEKLFF.

The chain is built from TRBV6-6 and TRBJ1-1; D call uncertain. V shed 10 bases and J shed 2 bases, with 23 bases lying between them. Germline CDR1 MNHNY, CDR2 SVGAGI (reference sequence). The CDR3 has 16 amino acids. This CDR3 is CATKDQDGDINTEAFF. Here the CDR3 DNA reads TGTGCCACGAAAGACCAGGACGGAGATATAAACACTGAAGCTTTCTTT.

This clonotype was seen a few times. The CDR3 loop is CASSLWDRDTGELFF. CDR3 nucleotide sequence: TGTGCCAGCAGCTTATGGGACCGGGACACCGGGGAGCTGTTTTTT. The chain couples TRBV7-9 to TRBJ2-2; TRBD1 or TRBD2 may be the D gene (5 bases each). The CDR3 is 15 residues long. Germline V gene sequence: CDR1 SEHNR, CDR2 FQNEAQ (reference sequence). Trimming stripped 2 bases from V and 3 bases from J, with 10 bases between.

This clonotype turned up a few times. V usage is TRBV29-1 and J usage is TRBJ1-1; tentative D call: TRBD1 (5 bases). This CDR3 is 15 amino acids long. The V and J ends lost 5 bases and 0 bases respectively, with 16 bases between them. The germline gives CDR1 SQVTM, CDR2 ANQGSEA. The CDR3 here is CSVRVGGTMNTEAFF. DNA for the CDR3: TGCAGCGTTCGGGTTGGGGGAACCATGAACACTGAAGCTTTCTTT.

This clonotype was observed a handful of times. The V gene is TRBV7-9, the J gene TRBJ2-3; possible D gene TRBD2, 6 bases. Germline loops: CDR1 SEHNR, CDR2 FQNEAQ (reference sequence). The CDR3 is 16 residues long. V was cut by 5 bases and J by 1 base, with 16 bases left in between. The CDR3 DNA sequence: TGTGCCAGCAGCCCAGCCGGGACTCGGCGCACAGATACGCAGTATTTT. Translation: CASSPAGTRRTDTQYF.

The genes are TRBV5-6 and TRBJ2-3; no reliable D call. CDR1 and CDR2 from the germline V gene are SGHDT and YYEEEE. The CDR3 sequence is 14 residues long. V dropped 7 bases and J dropped 0 bases, with 12 bases sitting between them. CDR3: CASVNSDSTDTQYF. Written as DNA, the CDR3 is TGTGCCAGCGTTAACAGCGATAGCACAGATACGCAGTATTTT.

This clonotype was seen a few times. The chain links TRBV20-1 to TRBJ2-4; 7 bases agree with TRBD2. CDR3 length equals 16 residues. With V trimmed by 2 bases and J by 0 bases, 7 bases remained unmatched. From germline, CDR1 is DFQATT and CDR2 SNEGSKA (reference sequence). CDR3 residues: CSARRGGSLAKNIQYF. CDR3 nucleotides: TGCAGTGCTAGAAGGGGAGGGTCTCTAGCCAAAAACATTCAGTACTTC.

Only one count was recorded for this clonotype. The rearrangement uses TRBV30 and TRBJ2-3; D not resolved. Germline values: CDR1 GTSNPN, CDR2 SVGIG (reference sequence). The germline V and J ends were trimmed by 1 base and 5 bases, with 13 bases remaining between them. The CDR3 is made up of 14 amino acids. Here the CDR3 DNA reads TGTGCCTGGAGTGCTAGAAGAGTAGGAGATACGCAGTATTTT. Residues: CAWSARRVGDTQYF.

This clonotype was recorded at least ten times. This chain joins TRBV6-5 and TRBJ1-2; D is undetermined. V dropped 6 bases and J dropped 2 bases, with 13 bases sitting between them. CDR1 is MNHEY, CDR2 SVGAGI, per germline. The CDR3 spans 14 residues. The DNA for the CDR3 is TGTGCCAGCAGAAAACAAGTTGGGAACTATGGCTACACCTTC. This translates into CASRKQVGNYGYTF.

The chain employs TRBV10-3 and TRBJ2-1, with D maybe TRBD2 (6 bases). Germline CDR1 ENHRY, CDR2 SYGVKD. The V end was cut by 2 bases, the J end by 5 bases, with 13 bases between. CDR3 length: 15 residues. This CDR3 is CAISEGGTVDNEQFF. For the CDR3, the DNA is TGTGCCATCAGTGAGGGCGGGACTGTCGACAATGAGCAGTTCTTC.

This clonotype appeared a few times. The chain is built from TRBV7-2 and TRBJ2-5; perhaps TRBD2 as D (6 bases). Per the germline V gene, CDR1 is SGHTA and CDR2 is FQGNSA. This CDR3 is 15 amino acids long. V dropped 5 bases and J dropped 1 base, with 14 bases sitting between them. The CDR3 region has the DNA TGTGCCAGCAGCCCGGGATGGGACTTCCAAGAGACCCAGTACTTC. It yields the protein CASSPGWDFQETQYF. Filled out from reference TRBV7-2 and TRBJ2-5, the complete variable domain reads GAGVSQSPSNKVTEKGKDVELRCDPISGHTALYWYRQSLGQGLEFLIYFQGNSAPDKSGLPSDRFSAERTGGSVSTLTIQRTQQEDSAVYLCASSPGWDFQETQYFGPGTRLLVL.

This clonotype appeared a single time. This chain joins TRBV10-2 and TRBJ2-5, with D tentatively TRBD2 (6 bases). V lost 7 bases and J lost 5, with 23 bases in between. This CDR3 has 16 residues. Germline loops: CDR1 WSHSY, CDR2 SAAADI. The CDR3 spells CASTQPGASVRETQYF. The CDR3 DNA sequence: TGCGCCAGCACACAACCCGGGGCTAGCGTGAGGGAGACCCAGTACTTC.

The chain links TRBV6-6 to TRBJ2-1, with 11 nucleotides matching TRBD2. This CDR3 has 16 amino acids. Germline lookup yields CDR1 MNHNY and CDR2 SVGAGI (reference sequence). V was pared by 2 bases and J by 6 bases, with 6 bases of the junction left unmatched. As DNA, the CDR3 is TGTGCCAGCAGTTACCCCCCTAGCGGGGGGAGCAATGAGCAGTTCTTC. This encodes CASSYPPSGGSNEQFF.

This clonotype has only a few counts. J is TRBJ1-2 and V is TRBV24-1; D may be TRBD1 (5 bases). The CDR3 totals 16 residues. CDR1 KGHDR and CDR2 SFDVKD come from the germline V gene. The ends were cut back, 3 bases at V and 4 bases at J, with 17 bases in the middle. The CDR3 DNA follows: TGTGCCACCAGTGATCCTAGGGATCGGGGCGGCTATGGCTACACCTTC. Its protein is CATSDPRDRGGYGYTF.

The table lists this clonotype with a few counts. The gene calls are TRBV10-3 and TRBJ2-1; D may be TRBD2 (6 bases). The CDR3 consists of 14 residues. V lost 10 bases and J 8 bases, leaving 21 bases between the germline ends. Per the germline V gene, CDR1 is ENHRY and CDR2 is SYGVKD. The CDR3 DNA sequence: TGTGCCACCTTAAACGCCCGGGGGAGTGATGAGCAGTTCTTC. Translating gives CATLNARGSDEQFF.